Reported below is one T cell receptor beta chain. This sample was taken from a study of T cell repertoires in cytomegalovirus infection. TCRdb fed the reads into MiXCR, producing one record per CDR3 protein. Among some 240,000 distinct CDR3 sequences listed, approximately 15% were seen once. Sequencing input: CD8+ T cells from PBMCs. The sequence was collected from a human donor in good health (CMV status not recorded). Some clones in this sample may be carry-over from other donors' samples.

The CDR3 region has the DNA TGTGCCAGCACCCCCTTTCGAGGGGGACGTGGGGCCAACGTCCTGACTTTC. It specifies CASTPFRGGRGANVLTF. This chain joins TRBV11-2 and TRBJ2-6; D might be TRBD1 (6 bases). The CDR3 extends over 17 amino acids. V was pared by 7 bases and J by 3 bases, with 19 bases between. Germline CDR1 SGHAT, CDR2 FQNNGV.